This entry concerns a single T cell receptor (beta chain). Its antigen is still unknown. This sample is part of a study of lymphopenia after photon versus proton radiotherapy. General study findings and limits: Authors raise, but do not show, better survival with proton therapy. Oligoclonal CD8+ Temra expansion after nadir drove photon patients' diversity drop.

The CDR3 sequence is 13 residues long. The V gene lost 0 bases and the J gene lost 5 bases, with 7 bases spanning the gap. CDR1 and CDR2 from the germline V gene are MNHNS and SASEGT. The data were produced by immunoSEQ multiplex PCR, yet TCRdb's version contains in-frame clones alone and is incomplete. The table has about 160,000 clones, about 88% seen once. The chain couples TRBV6-1 to TRBJ1-2; maybe TRBD1 (5 bases). This clonotype was sampled from a man over 45 with gastric cancer. Sample: peripheral blood, taken from a patient treated with photon-based radiotherapy. This CDR3 reads CASSEAGGYGYTF. CDR3 sequence (DNA): TGTGCCAGCAGTGAAGCGGGGGGGTATGGCTACACCTTC.